This T cell receptor (beta chain) appears in the sequencing data of a study of T cell repertoires in cytomegalovirus infection. Background on the study: It was the public TCR beta signatures that indicated both CMV infection and matching HLA type.

Study findings and constraints: HLA-C-restricted, CMV-specific TCR beta clonotypes were dominant ex vivo. Identification of carriers of CMV plus the relevant HLA was achieved through cumulative public TCR beta family frequency.

Via MiXCR, TCRdb re-called the reads, giving one row per CDR3 protein. The sample lists under 850,000 distinct CDR3 sequences; 35% to 45% were seen once. About this clonotype itself: Its antigen remains unknown.

V lost 5 bases and J lost 1; bases outside the gene matches: 7. Germline CDR1 SEHNR, CDR2 FQNEAQ (reference sequence). There are 15 residues in the CDR3. The V call is TRBV7-9, the J call TRBJ2-7; TRBD1 agrees at 8 bases. This receptor was taken from a human donor in good health (CMV status not recorded). Some clones in this sample may be carry-over from other donors' samples. The sample comprised PBMCs. The chain's CDR3 is CASSPDRGPSYEQYF. CDR3 in DNA: TGTGCCAGCAGCCCCGACAGGGGACCTTCCTACGAGCAGTACTTC.